This T cell receptor (beta chain) was obtained from a study of cytomegalovirus exposure and HLA in healthy donors. In this sample, this clone turned up once. Assay: immunoSEQ multiplex PCR; the TCRdb copy retains only in-frame clones and omits some. The sample includes 95,000 to 150,000 clones, roughly 95% seen only once; the top ten take less than 2%. The TCR was taken from a man younger than 30 in good health and CMV-seronegative. Sequencing was performed on PBMCs.

The CDR3 loop reads CASSVGAGGAYEQYF. In DNA form, the CDR3 reads TGTGCCAGCAGCGTAGGGGCGGGAGGCGCCTACGAGCAGTACTTC. This chain uses TRBV9 with TRBJ2-7, with 8 bases matching TRBD2. The V gene end was trimmed by 0 bases and the J gene end by 2 bases; junction bases not matched to a gene: 4. The germline V gene encodes CDR1 SGDLS and CDR2 YYNGEE. The CDR3 covers 15 residues.